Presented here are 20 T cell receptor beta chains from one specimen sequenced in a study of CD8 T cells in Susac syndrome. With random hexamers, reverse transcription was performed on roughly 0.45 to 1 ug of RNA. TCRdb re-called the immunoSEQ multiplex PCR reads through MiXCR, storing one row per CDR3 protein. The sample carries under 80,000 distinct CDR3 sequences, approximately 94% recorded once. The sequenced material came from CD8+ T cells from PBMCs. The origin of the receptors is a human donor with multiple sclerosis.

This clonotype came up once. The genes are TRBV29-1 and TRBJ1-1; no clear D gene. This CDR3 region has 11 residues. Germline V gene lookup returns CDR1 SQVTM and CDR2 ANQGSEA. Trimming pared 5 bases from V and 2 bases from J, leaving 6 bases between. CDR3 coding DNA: TGCAGCGTTCTGCAAAACACTGAAGCTTTCTTT. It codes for CSVLQNTEAFF.

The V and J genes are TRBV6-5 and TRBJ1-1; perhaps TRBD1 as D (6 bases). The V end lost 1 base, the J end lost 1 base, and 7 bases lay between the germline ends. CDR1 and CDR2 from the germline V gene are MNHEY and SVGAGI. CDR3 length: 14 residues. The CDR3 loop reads CASSYYRENTEAFF. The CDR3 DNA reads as TGTGCCAGCAGTTACTACAGGGAGAACACTGAAGCTTTCTTT.

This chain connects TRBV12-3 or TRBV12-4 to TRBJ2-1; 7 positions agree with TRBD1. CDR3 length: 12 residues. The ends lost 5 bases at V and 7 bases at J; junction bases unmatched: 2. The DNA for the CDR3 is TGTGCCAGCAGTCCGACAGGGAATGAGCAGTTCTTC. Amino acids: CASSPTGNEQFF.

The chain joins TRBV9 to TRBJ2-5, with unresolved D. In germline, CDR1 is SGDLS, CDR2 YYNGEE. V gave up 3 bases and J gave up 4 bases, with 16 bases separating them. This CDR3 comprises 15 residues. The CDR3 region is CASSGELLVGETQYF. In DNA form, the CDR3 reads TGTGCCAGCAGCGGGGAACTACTCGTGGGAGAGACCCAGTACTTC.

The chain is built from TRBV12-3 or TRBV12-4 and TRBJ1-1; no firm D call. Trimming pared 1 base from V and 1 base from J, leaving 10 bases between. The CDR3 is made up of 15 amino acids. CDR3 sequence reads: CASSLVEAPNTEAFF. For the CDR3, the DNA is TGTGCCAGCAGTTTAGTGGAGGCTCCGAACACTGAAGCTTTCTTT.

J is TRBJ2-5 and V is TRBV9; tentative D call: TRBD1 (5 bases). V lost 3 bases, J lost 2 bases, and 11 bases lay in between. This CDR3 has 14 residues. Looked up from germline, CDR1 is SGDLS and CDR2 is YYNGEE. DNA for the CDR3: TGTGCCAGCAGCGGTGGGGCAGATCAAGAGACCCAGTACTTC. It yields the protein CASSGGADQETQYF.

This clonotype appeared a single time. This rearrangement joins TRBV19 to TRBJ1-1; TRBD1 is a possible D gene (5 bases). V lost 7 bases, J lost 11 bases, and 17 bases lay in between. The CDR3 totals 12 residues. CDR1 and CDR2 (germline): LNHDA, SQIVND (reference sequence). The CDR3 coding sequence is TGTGCCAGTACCCCCGAGTACGGGGACGCTTTCTTT. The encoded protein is CASTPEYGDAFF.

CDR3 in DNA: TGTGCCAGCAGTTCATTACTAGCGGGACAAGAGACCCAGTACTTC. It is translated as CASSSLLAGQETQYF. The chain couples TRBV28 to TRBJ2-5; 10 bases agree with TRBD2. CDR3 size: 15 residues. Germline loops: CDR1 MDHEN, CDR2 SYDVKM. Unmatched junction bases numbered 4, after V lost 4 bases and J lost 2 bases.

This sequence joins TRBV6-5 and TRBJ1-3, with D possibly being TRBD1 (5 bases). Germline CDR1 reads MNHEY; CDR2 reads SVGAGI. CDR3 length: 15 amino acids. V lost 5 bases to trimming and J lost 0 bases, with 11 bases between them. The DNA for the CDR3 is TGTGCCAGCAGTGCCGGGGCCAGCTCTGGAAACACCATATATTTT. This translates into CASSAGASSGNTIYF.

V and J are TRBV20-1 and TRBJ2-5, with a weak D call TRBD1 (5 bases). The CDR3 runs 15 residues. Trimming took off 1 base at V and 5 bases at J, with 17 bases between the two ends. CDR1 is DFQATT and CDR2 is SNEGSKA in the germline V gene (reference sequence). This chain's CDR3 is CSARGRVSVWETQYF. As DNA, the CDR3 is TGCAGTGCTAGAGGCAGGGTCTCCGTTTGGGAGACCCAGTACTTC.

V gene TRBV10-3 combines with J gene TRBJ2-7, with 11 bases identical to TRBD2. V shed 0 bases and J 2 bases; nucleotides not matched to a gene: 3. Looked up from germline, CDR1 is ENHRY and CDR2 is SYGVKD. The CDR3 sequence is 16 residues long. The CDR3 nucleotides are TGTGCCATCAGTGAGTCGGGACTAGCGGTAACCTACGAGCAGTACTTC. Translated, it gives CAISESGLAVTYEQYF.

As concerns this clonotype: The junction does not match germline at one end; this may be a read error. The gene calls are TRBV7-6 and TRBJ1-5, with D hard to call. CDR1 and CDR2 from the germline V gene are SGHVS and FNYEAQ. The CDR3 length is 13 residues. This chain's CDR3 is CASSLNSREPQHF. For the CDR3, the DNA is TGCGCCAGCAGCTTAAATTCAAGGGAGCCCCAGCATTTT.

The CDR3 here is CASSKKGANEQYF. In DNA, the CDR3 is TGCGCCAGCAGCAAGAAGGGGGCGAATGAGCAGTACTTC. V usage is TRBV4-1 and J usage is TRBJ2-7, with TRBD1 matching over 7 bases. Germline V CDR1 and CDR2: MGHRA, YSYEKL. CDR3 length: 13 amino acids. V was clipped by 5 bases and J by 7 bases; unmatched bases: 8.

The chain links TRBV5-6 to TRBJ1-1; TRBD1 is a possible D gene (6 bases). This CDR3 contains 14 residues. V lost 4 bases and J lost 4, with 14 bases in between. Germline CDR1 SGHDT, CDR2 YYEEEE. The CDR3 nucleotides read TGTGCCAGCAGCCCGGCCGGAGGGGGCACTGAAGCTTTCTTT. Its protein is CASSPAGGGTEAFF.

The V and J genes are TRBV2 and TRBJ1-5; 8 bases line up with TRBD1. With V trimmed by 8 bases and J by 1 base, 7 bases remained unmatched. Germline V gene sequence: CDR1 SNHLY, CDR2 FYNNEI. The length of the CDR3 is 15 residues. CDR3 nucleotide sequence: TGTGCCAGCGGGGGACAGGAGGTCAGCAATCAGCCCCAGCATTTT. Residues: CASGGQEVSNQPQHF.

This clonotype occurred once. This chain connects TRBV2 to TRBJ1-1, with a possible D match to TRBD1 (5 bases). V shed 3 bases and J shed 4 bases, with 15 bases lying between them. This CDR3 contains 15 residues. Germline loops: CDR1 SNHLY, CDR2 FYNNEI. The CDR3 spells CASSDPGVGGTEAFF. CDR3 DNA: TGTGCCAGCAGTGATCCCGGGGTTGGGGGCACTGAAGCTTTCTTT. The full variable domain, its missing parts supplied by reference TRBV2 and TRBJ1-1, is EPEVTQTPSHQVTQMGQEVILRCVPISNHLYFYWYRQILGQKVEFLVSFYNNEISEKSEIFDDQFSVERPDGSNFTLKIRSTKLEDSAMYFCASSDPGVGGTEAFFGQGTRLTVV.

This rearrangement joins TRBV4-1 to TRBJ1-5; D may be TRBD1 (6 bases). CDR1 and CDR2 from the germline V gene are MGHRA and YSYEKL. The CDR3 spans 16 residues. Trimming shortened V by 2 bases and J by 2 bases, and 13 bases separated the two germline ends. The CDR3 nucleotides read TGCGCCAGCAGCCAAAAAGCAGGGGCGGGCAATCAGCCCCAGCATTTT. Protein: CASSQKAGAGNQPQHF.

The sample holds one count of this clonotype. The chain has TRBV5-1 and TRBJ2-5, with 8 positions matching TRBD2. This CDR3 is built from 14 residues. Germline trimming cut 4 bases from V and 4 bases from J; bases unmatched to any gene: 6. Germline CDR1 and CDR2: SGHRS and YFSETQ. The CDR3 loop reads CASSPAGVGETQYF. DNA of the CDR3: TGCGCCAGCAGCCCAGCGGGAGTGGGAGAGACCCAGTACTTC.

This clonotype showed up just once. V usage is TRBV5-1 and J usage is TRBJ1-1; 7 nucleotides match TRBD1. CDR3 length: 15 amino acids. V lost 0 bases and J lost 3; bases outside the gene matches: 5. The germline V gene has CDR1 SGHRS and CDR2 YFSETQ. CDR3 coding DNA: TGCGCCAGCAGCTTGGGGGGGACAGAGTACACTGAAGCTTTCTTT. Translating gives CASSLGGTEYTEAFF.

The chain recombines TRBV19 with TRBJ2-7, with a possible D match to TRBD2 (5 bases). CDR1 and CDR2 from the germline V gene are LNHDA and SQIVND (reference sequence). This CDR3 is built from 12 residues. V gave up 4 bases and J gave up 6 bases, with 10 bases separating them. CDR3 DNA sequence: TGTGCCAGTAGTACCACTAGTCTCGAGCAGTACTTC. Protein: CASSTTSLEQYF.